The clone carrying this TCR beta chain was picked up a small number of times. This CDR3 has 14 amino acids. With 5 bases removed from V and 1 base from J, the gap between germline ends came to 8 bases. These data originate in a study of early T cells in non-severe SARS-CoV-2 infection. In TCRdb, the 5' RACE reads were re-called with MiXCR into one record per CDR3 protein. The data contain approximately 39,000 distinct CDR3 sequences, 4.6% of them singletons. This sequence was found in an adult who was a healthcare worker with PCR-confirmed SARS-CoV-2 infection or an uninfected control (not recorded which). The chain employs TRBV12-3 or TRBV12-4 and TRBJ2-2; no clear D. Sample: whole blood. CDR3 DNA sequence: TGTGCCAGCAGTCGGCGACAGAACACCGGGGAGCTGTTTTTT. Translated, it gives CASSRRQNTGELFF.